This TCR beta chain was obtained from a study of blood T cell repertoires in COVID-19. Overall study context: Collection of acute and convalescent COVID-19 samples took place in the United States, Italy and Spain. PBMCs, B-cell-depleted T cells, or T cells provided the cDNA or gDNA that made up the material.

Trimming took off 5 bases at V and 0 bases at J, with 8 bases between the two ends. This CDR3 region has 14 residues. Per the germline V gene, CDR1 is SNHLY and CDR2 is FYNNEI. Authors' data handling: Reference gene primer amplification gave estimated nucleated cell counts. Only in-frame clones appear in the TCRdb table, and some are missing; sequencing was by immunoSEQ multiplex PCR. Clone size and V and J calls were adopted from that table, with D and trimming inferred from the DNA. The sample holds 210,000 or so clones; more than 70% are singletons and the top ten take roughly 6.2%. This chain uses TRBV2 with TRBJ1-5, with a possible D match to TRBD1 (5 bases). Sequences were obtained from peripheral blood. The TCR originated in a woman aged 35 to 49 who had recovered from COVID-19. In DNA, the CDR3 is TGTGCCAGCAGTATACAGGTTAGCAATCAGCCCCAGCATTTT. It is translated as CASSIQVSNQPQHF.